This T cell receptor (beta chain) was captured in a study of a mutant IDH1 vaccine in newly diagnosed glioma (dated by TCRdb to the early 2020s). Regarding the study in general: Vaccination was initiated 4-6 weeks after radiotherapy alone, or concurrently with temozolomide cycles in the chemotherapy-containing groups. Of the approximately 33 treated patients, approximately 62% were male and approximately 38% were female, and a mean age of approximately 40 years was recorded. Prior to enrollment, standard therapy consisting of radiotherapy alone, temozolomide alone, or radiochemotherapy with temozolomide had been administered to patients, with the combination being received by most patients. Visit V12 was the week-35 safety follow-up and visit V13 was the week-47 end of study. Peripheral blood samples were drawn at six visits, namely V03 (baseline), V05, V07, V10, V12 and V13. Longitudinal TCRB deep sequencing was performed for about two dozen treated patients wherever samples were available for exploratory analyses.

The protocol used for the library was the immunoSEQ multiplex PCR assay. Following the manufacturer's protocol, the hsTCRB Kit was used to amplify rearranged TCR beta chain sequences. TCRB libraries were sequenced on an Illumina MiSeq. Per the authors' processing: The proprietary platform of the kit vendor was used for demultiplexing, trimming and gene mapping. TCRdb stores this immuneACCESS table with in-frame sequences only. Part of the clones is absent; in the studies checked, under half of the shortfall reflects unresolved V genes, and no reason is known for the rest. D and trimming were read from the DNA, whereas the V and J calls and clone size are those reported in that table. The sample table lists 43,000 or so clones, 80% to 95% of them with a count of one. The leading ten clones occupy more than 2% of the sample. Interpreted using the paper, the time point label stands for: week 35, safety follow-up. A 20-mer mutant IDH1 peptide at 300 micrograms in Montanide made up each vaccine dose, which was injected subcutaneously together with topical imiquimod. Patients were given eight vaccinations, in weeks 1, 3, 5, 7, 11, 15, 19 and 23, which matched visits V03 through V10. All donors had newly diagnosed IDH1-mutant astrocytomas of WHO grade 3 or 4 that showed loss of nuclear ATRX. The samples were drawn from NOA16, a multicentre, single-arm, open-label phase I trial in Germany that tested a mutant IDH1 peptide vaccine in humans for the first time. The DNeasy Blood and Tissue Kit was used to extract genomic DNA from EDTA blood for TCRB sequencing.

Broad study findings and their caveats: Across multiple MHC alleles, vaccine-induced immune responses were seen in more than 90% of patients. PBMC samples for TCRB deep sequencing were selected based on availability. The authors stated that sample limitations prevented analyses of patient blood samples from being reproduced. Pseudoprogression seemed to be unrelated to changes in the top peripheral T cell clonotypes found by TCRB sequencing.

Worth noting for this clone: The specificity of this receptor is unknown. Base qualities are not at hand, and no much larger clone is one base apart.

V is pruned by 7 bases and J by 6 bases, leaving 7 bases of the junction without a gene match. The CDR3 runs 12 residues from the cysteine to the phenylalanine. The kept DNA is CDR3 alone, 36 bases in frame from the first base. CDR1 and CDR2 were assigned from the germline V gene (reference sequence) as SGHNT and YYREEE. The rearrangement joined TRBV5-4 to TRBJ2-7; TRBD1 fits 7 bases in the junction. The sequence was collected from a man aged 50 to 59 with glioma. This specimen was PBMCs, taken from a glioma patient whose treatment included an IDH1 peptide vaccine. In nucleotides, the sequence is TGTGCCAGCGCTCTGACAGGGAGCGAGCAGTACTTC. The resulting protein is CASALTGSEQYF.